These 25 T cell receptor beta chains share one sample of origin, sequenced in a study of identifying expanded T cells in peripheral blood. The table came from immunoSEQ multiplex PCR; TCRdb's copy has only in-frame clones and leaves some out. The sample records tens of thousands of clones, roughly 89% being singletons. The material sequenced was blood. These TCRs come from a person between 18 and 75 years old in good health.

This clone was seen once. The J gene is TRBJ1-3, the V gene TRBV20-1, with no clear D. The CDR3 runs to 11 residues. V was clipped by 6 bases and J by 4 bases, with 7 bases between them. Germline loops: CDR1 DFQATT, CDR2 SNEGSKA (reference sequence). The CDR3 loop is CSATSGNTIYF. The CDR3 region has the DNA TGCAGTGCGACTTCGGGAAACACCATATATTTT.

The chain is built from TRBV4-1 and TRBJ1-1; D not certain. The CDR3 has 17 residues. Germline values: CDR1 MGHRA, CDR2 YSYEKL. V was trimmed by 4 bases and J by 0 bases, leaving 18 bases between them. CDR3 nucleotides: TGCGCCAGCAGCCGAATGGGTATTGTGCTGGTGAACACTGAAGCTTTCTTT. It encodes CASSRMGIVLVNTEAFF.

This clone has a single count. The germline gene is not matched at one end of the junction; a read error may be the cause. The gene calls are TRBV7-7 and TRBJ2-2, with D unclear. Germline CDR1 is SSHAT and CDR2 is FNYEAQ (reference sequence). The CDR3 is 14 residues long. Here the CDR3 reads CASSLVMNTGELFF. As DNA, the CDR3 is TGTGCTAGCAGCTTAGTCATGAACACCGGGGAGCTGTTTTTT. The variable domain in full, completed from reference TRBV7-7 and TRBJ2-2, reads GAGVSQSPRYKVTKRGQDVTLRCDPISSHATLYWYQQALGQGPEFLTYFNYEAQPDKSGLPSDRFSAERPEGSISTLTIQRTEQRDSAMYRCASSLVMNTGELFFGEGSRLTVL.

The chain combines TRBV5-1 with TRBJ2-2; 8 bases fit TRBD2. V lost 0 bases and J lost 6; bases outside the gene matches: 7. This CDR3 spans 16 amino acids. Germline CDR1 and CDR2: SGHRS and YFSETQ. The CDR3 sequence is CASSLVAGQVAGELFF. The CDR3 bases are TGCGCCAGCAGCTTGGTAGCGGGACAAGTGGCCGGGGAGCTGTTTTTT. Full variable domain (remainder filled in from reference TRBV5-1 and TRBJ2-2): KAGVTQTPRYLIKTRGQQVTLSCSPISGHRSVSWYQQTPGQGLQFLFEYFSETQRNKGNFPGRFSGRQFSNSRSEMNVSTLELGDSALYLCASSLVAGQVAGELFFGEGSRLTVL.

The gene calls are TRBV5-1 and TRBJ1-1, with 7 bases that match TRBD1. This CDR3 is 21 amino acids long. Germline loops: CDR1 SGHRS, CDR2 YFSETQ. V gave up 4 bases and J gave up 4 bases; unmatched junction bases: 28. CDR3: CASSAQDREGDFFVRTTEAFF. The CDR3 coding sequence is TGCGCCAGCAGCGCCCAAGACAGGGAGGGAGATTTTTTCGTAAGGACCACTGAAGCTTTCTTT. Based on the CDR3 plus reference TRBV5-1 and TRBJ1-1, the full variable domain is KAGVTQTPRYLIKTRGQQVTLSCSPISGHRSVSWYQQTPGQGLQFLFEYFSETQRNKGNFPGRFSGRQFSNSRSEMNVSTLELGDSALYLCASSAQDREGDFFVRTTEAFFGQGTRLTVV.

This clone was seen only a few times. The chain couples TRBV7-6 to TRBJ1-2; possible D gene TRBD1, 5 bases. Germline-derived CDR1 and CDR2 are SGHVS and FNYEAQ. This CDR3 contains 14 residues. Between the trimmed V and J ends, which lost 4 bases and 7 bases, there was a span of 16 bases. In DNA, the CDR3 is TGTGCCAGCAGCTCTCAACAGCAGGGCAGTGGCTACACCTTC. Residues: CASSSQQQGSGYTF.

The genes are TRBV7-2 and TRBJ1-1; TRBD1 is a possible D gene (5 bases). CDR1 is SGHTA and CDR2 is FQGNSA in the germline V gene. Trimming stripped 5 bases from V and 5 bases from J, with 12 bases between. There are 13 residues in the CDR3. CDR3 nucleotide sequence: TGTGCCAGCAGCCCCAGACAGATGACTGAAGCTTTCTTT. Translating gives CASSPRQMTEAFF.

V usage is TRBV18 and J usage is TRBJ2-5; D is unresolved. From germline, CDR1 is KGHSH and CDR2 LQKENI. The ends were cut back, 5 bases at V and 5 bases at J, with 9 bases in the middle. This CDR3 region has 12 residues. The CDR3 region has the DNA TGTGCCAGCTCAGAAGGGTTGGAGACCCAGTACTTC. This sequence encodes CASSEGLETQYF.

This rearrangement joins TRBV5-3 to TRBJ1-5; D remains unclear. TRBV5-3 is designated an ORF whose function remains uncertain. The CDR3 has 14 residues. V lost 5 bases and J 2 bases, leaving 11 bases between the germline ends. In DNA, the CDR3 is TGTGCCAGAAGTGTGGGGTCCGGCAATCAGCCCCAGCATTTT. Amino acid sequence: CARSVGSGNQPQHF.

The genes are TRBV9 and TRBJ2-2; TRBD2 matches at 8 bases. V gave up 2 bases and J gave up 4 bases; unmatched junction bases: 4. CDR3 length: 15 amino acids. CDR1 is SGDLS and CDR2 is YYNGEE in the germline V gene. CDR3 loop: CASSVLAGGTGELFF. The CDR3 region has the DNA TGTGCCAGCAGCGTTCTGGCGGGAGGCACCGGGGAGCTGTTTTTT. The full variable domain, completed using reference TRBV9 and TRBJ2-2, is DSGVTQTPKHLITATGQRVTLRCSPRSGDLSVYWYQQSLDQGLQFLIQYYNGEERAKGNILERFSAQQFPDLHSELNLSSLELGDSALYFCASSVLAGGTGELFFGEGSRLTVL.

The chain recombines TRBV28 with TRBJ1-1; TRBD1 might be the D (6 bases). This CDR3 spans 13 amino acids. Germline CDR1 MDHEN, CDR2 SYDVKM. The V end lost 2 bases, the J end lost 2 bases, and 6 bases lay between the germline ends. CDR3 sequence (DNA): TGTGCCAGCAGTTTAGGGGGCAACACTGAAGCTTTCTTT. Amino acids: CASSLGGNTEAFF. Together with reference TRBV28 and TRBJ1-1, the CDR3 gives the full variable domain: DVKVTQSSRYLVKRTGEKVFLECVQDMDHENMFWYRQDPGLGLRLIYFSYDVKMKEKGDIPEGYSVSREKKERFSLILESASTNQTSMYLCASSLGGNTEAFFGQGTRLTVV.

The CDR3 coding sequence is TGCGCCAGCAGCCCCCACAGGGGGGAGAACACTGAAGCTTTCTTT. Its translation is CASSPHRGENTEAFF. The chain employs TRBV4-1 and TRBJ1-1, with 8 bases fitting TRBD1. The germline gives CDR1 MGHRA, CDR2 YSYEKL. V trimming: 4 bases; J trimming: 1 base; junction bases outside the gene matches: 5. This CDR3 is built from 15 residues.

There are a few counts of this clone. The chain couples TRBV6-5 to TRBJ2-2; 8 bases fit TRBD2. The length of the CDR3 is 14 residues. Germline V CDR1 and CDR2: MNHEY, SVGAGI. J lost 5 bases, V lost 10 bases, and 9 bases had no gene match. Here the CDR3 reads CATQEVAGTGELFF. The CDR3 nucleotides read TGTGCCACCCAGGAGGTAGCGGGAACCGGGGAGCTGTTTTTT.

A few counts support this clone. The chain has TRBV6-1 and TRBJ1-5; 7 bases line up with TRBD1. The CDR3 extends over 15 amino acids. CDR1 is MNHNS and CDR2 is SASEGT in the germline V gene. V dropped 6 bases and J dropped 2; count of bases not matched to a gene: 7. CDR3 bases: TGTGCCAGCAGCAGACAGGGTGGAGGCAATCAGCCCCAGCATTTT. Translated, it gives CASSRQGGGNQPQHF.

J is TRBJ2-1 and V is TRBV9, with 10 bases matching TRBD1. CDR1 is SGDLS, CDR2 YYNGEE, per germline. Germline trimming cut 3 bases from V and 3 bases from J; bases unmatched to any gene: 9. The CDR3 is 17 residues long. CDR3 sequence (DNA): TGTGCCAGCAGCGAGGGGACAGGGGTCGGGTACTACAATGAGCAGTTCTTC. Protein product: CASSEGTGVGYYNEQFF.

The chain employs TRBV4-3 and TRBJ1-5, with 7 bases matching TRBD1. CDR3 length: 16 residues. Germline V gene data show CDR1 as LGHNA and CDR2 as YSLEER. The V segment lost 0 bases and the J segment 8 bases; nucleotides outside the gene matches: 10. The CDR3 is CASSQDWRGGREPQHF. CDR3 coding DNA: TGCGCCAGCAGCCAAGACTGGAGAGGGGGCAGGGAGCCCCAGCATTTT.

The gene calls are TRBV25-1 and TRBJ1-2; the D gene is possibly TRBD1 (6 bases). Per the germline V gene, CDR1 is MGHDK and CDR2 is SYGVNS. The CDR3 sequence is 16 residues long. The V gene lost 2 bases and the J gene lost 4 bases, with 17 bases spanning the gap. This CDR3 is CASSELDRPQVYGYTF. DNA for the CDR3: TGTGCCAGCAGTGAACTAGACAGGCCCCAAGTCTATGGCTACACCTTC.

V usage is TRBV23-1 and J usage is TRBJ2-7, with TRBD1 identical over 8 bases. TRBV23-1 carries the ORF label, with uncertain function. The V segment lost 9 bases and the J segment 3 bases; nucleotides outside the gene matches: 4. CDR3 size: 12 residues. The CDR3 loop is CARTGAYYEQYF. The CDR3 DNA reads as TGCGCCAGGACAGGGGCCTACTACGAGCAGTACTTC.

The rearrangement joins TRBV18 to TRBJ1-6; unclear D gene. Trimming removed 2 bases at V and 10 bases at J, with 12 bases between. Germline CDR1 KGHSH, CDR2 LQKENI. CDR3 length equals 14 residues. The chain's CDR3 is CASSPVTFRSPLHF. The CDR3, as DNA: TGTGCCAGCTCACCAGTAACCTTCCGCTCACCCCTCCACTTT.

In DNA form, the CDR3 reads TGTGCCAGTAGTATGTCTCCGGGCAGCATAAACACCGGGGAGCTGTTTTTT. Protein product: CASSMSPGSINTGELFF. The V gene is TRBV19, the J gene TRBJ2-2; D remains ambiguous. CDR3 length: 17 amino acids. Germline CDR1 is LNHDA and CDR2 is SQIVND (reference sequence). Between the trimmed V and J ends, which lost 3 bases and 2 bases, there was a span of 16 bases.

The V call is TRBV28, the J call TRBJ2-7; D is perhaps TRBD2 (5 bases). Trimming left V 4 bases short and J 7 bases short, with 8 bases between. Germline CDR1 is MDHEN and CDR2 is SYDVKM. The CDR3 is 11 amino acids. The CDR3: CASSSLEEQYF. The CDR3, as DNA: TGTGCCAGCAGTTCACTAGAAGAGCAGTACTTC.

This chain joins TRBV9 and TRBJ2-1; D is perhaps TRBD1 (5 bases). CDR1 is SGDLS and CDR2 is YYNGEE in the germline V gene. The ends were cut back, 0 bases at V and 1 base at J, with 11 bases in the middle. This CDR3 region has 16 residues. Written as DNA, the CDR3 is TGTGCCAGCAGCGTAGAGGGGTTGGAGTCCTACAATGAGCAGTTCTTC. This gives the protein CASSVEGLESYNEQFF.

The gene calls are TRBV2 and TRBJ2-5; D may correspond to TRBD1 or TRBD2 (5 bases each). Trimming took off 7 bases at V and 2 bases at J, with 14 bases between the two ends. This CDR3 has 14 amino acids. The germline CDR1 and CDR2 sequences are SNHLY and FYNNEI. The CDR3 bases are TGTGCCAGCAACAGCAGAGGGGATCAAGAGACCCAGTACTTC. Amino acid sequence: CASNSRGDQETQYF.

V gene TRBV2 combines with J gene TRBJ2-1, with D tentatively TRBD1 or TRBD2 (5 bases each). The V gene lost 6 bases and the J gene lost 10 bases, with 19 bases spanning the gap. CDR3 length: 14 residues. Germline V lookup: CDR1 SNHLY, CDR2 FYNNEI. The CDR3 spells CASSSPERGSEQFF. The CDR3 DNA follows: TGTGCCAGCAGCTCCCCCGAGAGGGGCTCGGAGCAGTTCTTC.

The CDR3 nucleotides are TGCGCCAGCAGCTTTGGACAGGGGGCCTACTACGAGCAGTACTTC. As protein: CASSFGQGAYYEQYF. The chain recombines TRBV5-1 with TRBJ2-7, with TRBD1 identical over 11 bases. CDR3 length: 15 amino acids. Germline V gene lookup returns CDR1 SGHRS and CDR2 YFSETQ. V lost 2 bases to trimming and J lost 3 bases; unmatched junction nucleotides: 4.